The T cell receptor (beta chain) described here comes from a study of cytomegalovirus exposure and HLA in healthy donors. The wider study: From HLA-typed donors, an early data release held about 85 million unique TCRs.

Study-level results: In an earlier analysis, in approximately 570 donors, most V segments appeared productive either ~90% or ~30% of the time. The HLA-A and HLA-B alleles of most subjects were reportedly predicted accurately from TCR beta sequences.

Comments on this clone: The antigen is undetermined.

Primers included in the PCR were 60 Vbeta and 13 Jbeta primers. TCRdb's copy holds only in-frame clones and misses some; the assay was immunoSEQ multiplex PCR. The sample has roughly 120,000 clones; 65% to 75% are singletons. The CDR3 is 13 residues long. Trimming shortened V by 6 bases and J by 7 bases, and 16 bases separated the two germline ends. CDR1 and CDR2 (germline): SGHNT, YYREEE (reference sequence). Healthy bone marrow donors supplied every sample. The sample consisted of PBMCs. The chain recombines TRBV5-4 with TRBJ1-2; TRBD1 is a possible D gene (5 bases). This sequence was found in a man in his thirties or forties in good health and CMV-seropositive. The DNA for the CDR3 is TGTGCCAGCACTTCGGGGGGAAGCGGTGGCTACACCTTC. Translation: CASTSGGSGGYTF. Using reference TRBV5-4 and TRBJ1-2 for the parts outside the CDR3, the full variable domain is ETGVTQSPTHLIKTRGQQVTLRCSSQSGHNTVSWYQQALGQGPQFIFQYYREEENGRGNFPPRFSGLQFPNYSSELNVNALELDDSALYLCASTSGGSGGYTFGSGTRLTVV.